This T cell receptor (beta chain) was documented in a study of shared clonotypes between healthy human individuals. Study results and limitations: Having only a few donors restricted how much genetic and exposure-history diversity was captured.

Trimming removed 3 bases from V and 6 bases from J, with 2 bases in between. This CDR3 is built from 11 residues. Germline lookup yields CDR1 SNHLY and CDR2 FYNNEI. None of the donors, who were healthy HIV-negative adults, had recently had acute infections or vaccinations. Everyone who donated was a Caucasian adult who lived in Nashville, Tennessee. With respect to this clone: Its antigen is undetermined.

At the deep level, the assay was run. Sequencing used immunoSEQ multiplex PCR; TCRdb keeps in-frame clones, though not all of them. In the table there are around 450,000 clones, about 76% of which are singletons. The chain is built from TRBV2 and TRBJ2-2; D not certain. The sequenced sample was PBMCs. The sequence was obtained from a woman aged 40 to 50 in good health. Some clones in this sample may be carry-over from other donors' samples. The CDR3 DNA is TGTGCCAGCAGTGAGCCCGGGGAGCTGTTTTTT. It encodes CASSEPGELFF. The full variable domain, in which reference TRBV2 and TRBJ2-2 provide the parts outside the CDR3, is EPEVTQTPSHQVTQMGQEVILRCVPISNHLYFYWYRQILGQKVEFLVSFYNNEISEKSEIFDDQFSVERPDGSNFTLKIRSTKLEDSAMYFCASSEPGELFFGEGSRLTVL.